The rows below give T cell receptor beta chains drawn from one sample of a study of early T cells in non-severe SARS-CoV-2 infection. A single record per CDR3 protein comes from TCRdb applying MiXCR to the 5' RACE reads. The sample carries about 56,000 distinct CDR3 sequences, about 15% recorded once. The sequencing used whole blood, collected at baseline. These TCRs come from an adult who was a healthcare worker with PCR-confirmed SARS-CoV-2 infection or an uninfected control (not recorded which). Both conserved end residues are part of each CDR3. D genes are given only for firm matches. The size field is filled for only some rows; it gives once, few, many or a size class.

>TRBV18|few|TRBJ1-6|-
CASSPPGLYSPLHF
TGTGCCAGCTCACCACCGGGACTATATTCACCCCTCCACTTT
>TRBV11-2|-|TRBJ2-3|TRBD2
CASSYSPAGGRDTQYF
TGTGCCAGCAGCTACAGTCCAGCGGGAGGACGAGATACGCAGTATTTT
>TRBV28|-|TRBJ2-4|TRBD2
CASRSSGGVYIQYF
TGTGCCAGCCGAAGCAGCGGGGGAGTGTACATTCAGTACTTC
>TRBV11-2|many|TRBJ2-2|TRBD1
CASSIIRGPNTGELFF
TGTGCCAGCAGCATCATCAGGGGGCCGAACACCGGGGAGCTGTTTTTT
>TRBV11-2|few|TRBJ2-6|TRBD1
CASSFKGQFTTGANVLTF
TGTGCCAGCAGCTTTAAGGGACAGTTTACGACTGGGGCCAACGTCCTGACTTTC
>TRBV6-1|-|TRBJ2-7|-
CASSVPSYEQYF
TGTGCCAGCAGTGTACCCTCCTACGAGCAGTACTTC
>TRBV5-4|many|TRBJ2-1|-
CASSLAGDEQFF
TGTGCCAGCAGCTTGGCCGGGGACGAGCAGTTCTTC
>TRBV20-1|-|TRBJ1-1|-
CSASPSTPNTEAFF
TGCAGTGCTAGTCCTTCTACACCGAACACTGAAGCTTTCTTT
>TRBV10-3|-|TRBJ2-2|TRBD1
CAISPGQGKTGELFF
TGTGCCATCAGTCCCGGACAGGGCAAAACCGGGGAGCTGTTTTTT
>TRBV12-3/TRBV12-4|many|TRBJ2-2|-
CAIFWAGELFF
TGTGCCATATTCTGGGCCGGGGAGCTGTTTTTT
>TRBV27|-|TRBJ2-1|TRBD2
CASSVYALAGVSEQFF
TGTGCCAGCAGTGTATACGCGCTAGCGGGAGTGAGTGAGCAGTTCTTC
>TRBV12-3/TRBV12-4|many|TRBJ2-1|-
CASSFRQGASSGSIDEQFF
TGTGCCAGCAGTTTTCGACAGGGGGCTTCTAGCGGGAGTATCGATGAGCAGTTCTTC
>TRBV19|-|TRBJ2-7|TRBD2
CASSTGRYEQYF
TGTGCCAGTAGTACCGGGAGGTATGAGCAGTACTTC
>TRBV12-5|-|TRBJ2-7|-
CASASRYPYEQYF
TGTGCTAGTGCCTCGCGTTATCCCTACGAGCAGTACTTC
>TRBV6-1|few|TRBJ1-6|TRBD1
CASRSPGQGSPLHF
TGTGCCAGCAGATCCCCGGGACAGGGATCACCCCTCCACTTT
>TRBV5-5|-|TRBJ1-3|-
CASSLSGAPGNTIYF
TGTGCCAGCAGCTTGTCAGGAGCGCCTGGAAACACCATATATTTT
>TRBV4-1|many|TRBJ2-3|-
CASSKTRTDTQYF
TGCGCCAGCTCCAAGACCCGGACGGATACGCAGTATTTT
>TRBV7-9|-|TRBJ2-2|-
CASSLRGGELFF
TGTGCCAGCAGCTTAAGGGGCGGGGAGCTGTTTTTT
>TRBV6-1|many|TRBJ2-4|-
CASSEAPQIKNIQYF
TGTGCCAGCAGTGAAGCGCCACAGATTAAAAACATTCAGTACTTC
>TRBV15|few|TRBJ1-4|-
CATSRDTGLREKLFF
TGTGCCACCAGCAGAGACACAGGGTTACGGGAAAAACTGTTTTTT
>TRBV6-6|many|TRBJ1-4|-
CASSASIDYEKLFF
TGTGCCAGCAGTGCCAGTATAGACTATGAAAAACTGTTTTTT
>TRBV18|many|TRBJ1-1|TRBD1
CASSPPDRAEAFF
TGTGCCAGCTCACCACCGGACAGGGCTGAAGCTTTCTTT
>TRBV30|few|TRBJ2-3|-
CAWSVKDTQYF
TGTGCCTGGAGTGTCAAGGATACGCAGTATTTT
>TRBV7-9|many|TRBJ1-2|-
CASSLSGSGYTF
TGTGCCAGCAGCTTAAGCGGATCTGGCTACACCTTC
>TRBV18|many|TRBJ2-3|-
CASSPPFAADKTDTQYF
TGTGCCAGCTCACCGCCTTTTGCCGCTGATAAGACAGATACGCAGTATTTT
>TRBV28|many|TRBJ2-5|TRBD1
CASSLSGQGNVETQYF
TGTGCCAGCAGTTTATCCGGACAGGGTAACGTAGAGACCCAGTACTTC
>TRBV7-6|few|TRBJ2-3|TRBD2
CASSLAPPGGASDTQYF
TGTGCCAGCAGCTTAGCGCCCCCCGGGGGGGCATCAGATACGCAGTATTTT